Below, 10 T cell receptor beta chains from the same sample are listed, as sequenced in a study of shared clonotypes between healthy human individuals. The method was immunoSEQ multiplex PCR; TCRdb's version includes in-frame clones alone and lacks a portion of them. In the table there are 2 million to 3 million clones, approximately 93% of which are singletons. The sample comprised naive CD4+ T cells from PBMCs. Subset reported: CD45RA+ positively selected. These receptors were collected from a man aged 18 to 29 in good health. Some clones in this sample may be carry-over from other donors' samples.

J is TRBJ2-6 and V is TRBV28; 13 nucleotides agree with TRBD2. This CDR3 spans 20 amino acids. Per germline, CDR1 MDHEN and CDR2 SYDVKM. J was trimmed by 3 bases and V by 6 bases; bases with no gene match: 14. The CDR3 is CASRNTGLAGAKGGANVLTF. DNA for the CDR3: TGTGCCAGCAGGAATACCGGACTAGCGGGGGCCAAGGGTGGGGCCAACGTCCTGACTTTC.

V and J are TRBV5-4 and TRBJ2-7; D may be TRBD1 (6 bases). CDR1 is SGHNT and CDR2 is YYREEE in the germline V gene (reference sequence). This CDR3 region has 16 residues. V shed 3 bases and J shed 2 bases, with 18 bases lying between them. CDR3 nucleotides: TGTGCCAGCAGCTGGGGTGGGTCAGGGGCGACCTACGAGCAGTACTTC. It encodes CASSWGGSGATYEQYF.

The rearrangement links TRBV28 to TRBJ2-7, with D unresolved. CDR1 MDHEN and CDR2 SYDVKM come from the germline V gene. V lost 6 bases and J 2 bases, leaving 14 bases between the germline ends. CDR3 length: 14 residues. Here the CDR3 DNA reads TGTGCCAGCAGCGGCCCGGGTATCACCTACGAGCAGTACTTC. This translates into CASSGPGITYEQYF.

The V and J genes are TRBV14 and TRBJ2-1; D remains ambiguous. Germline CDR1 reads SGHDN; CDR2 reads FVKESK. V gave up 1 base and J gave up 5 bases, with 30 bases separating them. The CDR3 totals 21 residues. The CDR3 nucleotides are TGTGCCAGCAGCCAAGCCCGATACCTCTTCCTCGTCCGGCGCCAAAACAATGAGCAGTTCTTC. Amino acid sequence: CASSQARYLFLVRRQNNEQFF.

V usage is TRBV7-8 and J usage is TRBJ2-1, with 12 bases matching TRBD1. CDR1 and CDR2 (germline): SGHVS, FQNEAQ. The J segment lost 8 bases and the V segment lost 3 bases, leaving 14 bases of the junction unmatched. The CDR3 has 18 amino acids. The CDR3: CASSLWDRGLGAYDEQFF. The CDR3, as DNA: TGTGCCAGCAGCTTGTGGGACAGGGGGCTAGGTGCGTACGATGAGCAGTTCTTC. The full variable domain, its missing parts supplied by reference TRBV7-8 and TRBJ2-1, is GAGVSQSPRYKVAKRGQDVALRCDPISGHVSLFWYQQALGQGPEFLTYFQNEAQLDKSGLPSDRFFAERPEGSVSTLKIQRTQQEDSAVYLCASSLWDRGLGAYDEQFFGPGTRLTVL.

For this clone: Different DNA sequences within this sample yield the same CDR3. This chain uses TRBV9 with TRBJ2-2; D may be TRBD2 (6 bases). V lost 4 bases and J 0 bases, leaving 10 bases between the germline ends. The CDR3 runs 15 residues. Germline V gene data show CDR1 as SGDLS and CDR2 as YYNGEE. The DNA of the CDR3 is TGTGCCAGCAGCCAGGGCGGGGCGAACACCGGGGAGCTGTTTTTT. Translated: CASSQGGANTGELFF.

The CDR3 loop is CASSLGGRGSADTQYF. In DNA, the CDR3 is TGTGCCAGCAGTTTAGGCGGGAGGGGTTCAGCAGATACGCAGTATTTT. This sequence joins TRBV28 and TRBJ2-3; 9 bases align to TRBD2. The V gene's germline CDR1 is MDHEN and CDR2 SYDVKM. This CDR3 comprises 16 residues. V trimming: 2 bases; J trimming: 4 bases; junction bases outside the gene matches: 7.

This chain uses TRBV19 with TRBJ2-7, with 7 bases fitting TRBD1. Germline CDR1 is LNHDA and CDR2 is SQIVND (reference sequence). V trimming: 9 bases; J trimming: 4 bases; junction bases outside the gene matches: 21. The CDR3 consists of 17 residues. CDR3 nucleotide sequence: TGTGCCAGGCCTCCGGGACAGACTATAAACTTCACTTACGAGCAGTACTTC. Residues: CARPPGQTINFTYEQYF. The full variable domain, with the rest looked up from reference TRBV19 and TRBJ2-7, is DGGITQSPKYLFRKEGQNVTLSCEQNLNHDAMYWYRQDPGQGLRLIYYSQIVNDFQKGDIAEGYSVSREKKESFPLTVTSAQKNPTAFYLCARPPGQTINFTYEQYFGPGTRLTVT.

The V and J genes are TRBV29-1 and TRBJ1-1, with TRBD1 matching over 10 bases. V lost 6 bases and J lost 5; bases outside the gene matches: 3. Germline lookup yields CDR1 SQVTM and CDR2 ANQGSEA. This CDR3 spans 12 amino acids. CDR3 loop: CSVGQGTTEAFF. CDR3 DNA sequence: TGCAGCGTGGGACAGGGGACAACTGAAGCTTTCTTT.

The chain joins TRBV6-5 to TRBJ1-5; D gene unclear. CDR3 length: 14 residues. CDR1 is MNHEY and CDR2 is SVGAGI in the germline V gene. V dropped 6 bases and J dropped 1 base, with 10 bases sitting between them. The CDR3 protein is CASSPLSSNQPQHF. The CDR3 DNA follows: TGTGCCAGCAGCCCCCTTTCGAGCAATCAGCCCCAGCATTTT.